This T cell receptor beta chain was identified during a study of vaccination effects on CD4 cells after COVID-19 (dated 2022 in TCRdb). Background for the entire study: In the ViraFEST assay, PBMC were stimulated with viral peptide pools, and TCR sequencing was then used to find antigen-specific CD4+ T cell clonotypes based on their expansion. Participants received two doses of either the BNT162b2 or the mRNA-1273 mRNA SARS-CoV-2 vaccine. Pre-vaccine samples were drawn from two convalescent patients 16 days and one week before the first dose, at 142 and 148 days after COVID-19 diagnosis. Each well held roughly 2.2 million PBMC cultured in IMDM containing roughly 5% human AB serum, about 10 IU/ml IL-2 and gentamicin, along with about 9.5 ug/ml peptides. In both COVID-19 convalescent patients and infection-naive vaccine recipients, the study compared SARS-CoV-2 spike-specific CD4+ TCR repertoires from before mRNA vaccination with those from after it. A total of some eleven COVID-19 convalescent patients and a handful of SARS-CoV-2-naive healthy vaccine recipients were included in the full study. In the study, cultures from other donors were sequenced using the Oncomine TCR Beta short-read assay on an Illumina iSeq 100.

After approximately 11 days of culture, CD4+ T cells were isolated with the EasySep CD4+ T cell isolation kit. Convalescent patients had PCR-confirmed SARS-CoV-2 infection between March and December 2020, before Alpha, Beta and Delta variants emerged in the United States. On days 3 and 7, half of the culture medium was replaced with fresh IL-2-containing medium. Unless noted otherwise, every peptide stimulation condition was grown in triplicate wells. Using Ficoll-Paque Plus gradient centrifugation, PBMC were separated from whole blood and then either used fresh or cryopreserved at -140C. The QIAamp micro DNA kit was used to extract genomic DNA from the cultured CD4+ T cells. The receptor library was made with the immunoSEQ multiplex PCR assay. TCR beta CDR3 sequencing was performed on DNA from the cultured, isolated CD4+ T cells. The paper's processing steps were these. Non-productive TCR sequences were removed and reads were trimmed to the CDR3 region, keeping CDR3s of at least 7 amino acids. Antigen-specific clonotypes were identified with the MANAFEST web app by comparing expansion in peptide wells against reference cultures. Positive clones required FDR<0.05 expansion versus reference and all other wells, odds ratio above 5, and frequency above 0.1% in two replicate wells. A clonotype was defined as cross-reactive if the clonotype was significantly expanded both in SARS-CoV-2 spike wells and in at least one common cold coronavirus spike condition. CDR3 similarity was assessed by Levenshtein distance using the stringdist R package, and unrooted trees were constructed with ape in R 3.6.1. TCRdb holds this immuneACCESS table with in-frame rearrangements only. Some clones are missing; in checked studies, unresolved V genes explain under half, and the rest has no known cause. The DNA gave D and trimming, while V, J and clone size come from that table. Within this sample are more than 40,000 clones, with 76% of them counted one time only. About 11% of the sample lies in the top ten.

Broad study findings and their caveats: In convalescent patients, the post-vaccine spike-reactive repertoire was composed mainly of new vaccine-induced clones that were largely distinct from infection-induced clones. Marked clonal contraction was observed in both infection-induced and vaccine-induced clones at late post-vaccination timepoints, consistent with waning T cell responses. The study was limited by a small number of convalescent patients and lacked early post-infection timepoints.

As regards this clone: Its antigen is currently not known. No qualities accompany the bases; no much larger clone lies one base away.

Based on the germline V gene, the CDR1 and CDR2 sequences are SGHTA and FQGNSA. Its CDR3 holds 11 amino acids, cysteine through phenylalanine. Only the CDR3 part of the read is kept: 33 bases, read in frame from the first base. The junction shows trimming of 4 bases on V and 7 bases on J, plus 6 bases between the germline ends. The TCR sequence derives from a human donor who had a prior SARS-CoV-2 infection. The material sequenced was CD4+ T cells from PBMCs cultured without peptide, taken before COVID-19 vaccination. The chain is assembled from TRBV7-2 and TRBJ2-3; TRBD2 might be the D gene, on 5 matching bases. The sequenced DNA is TGTGCCAGCAGCTGGACTTATACGCAGTATTTT. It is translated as CASSWTYTQYF.